This passage covers 21 T cell receptor beta chains from one sample sequenced in a study of blood T cell repertoires in COVID-19. Data came from immunoSEQ multiplex PCR; TCRdb stores just in-frame clones and leaves some out. The data show 100,000 or so clones, 85% seen once. Sequencing was carried out using peripheral blood. The receptors shown here come from a man aged 50 to 59 with acute or convalescent COVID-19.

The rearrangement links TRBV9 to TRBJ2-1, with D possibly matching TRBD2 (5 bases). The germline V gene has CDR1 SGDLS and CDR2 YYNGEE. V lost 0 bases, J lost 7 bases, and 14 bases lay in between. This CDR3 has 15 amino acids. CDR3 protein: CASSVDSARGNEQFF. The CDR3, as DNA: TGTGCCAGCAGCGTAGATAGCGCCCGCGGGAATGAGCAGTTCTTC.

The V call is TRBV20-1, the J call TRBJ2-5; 7 positions agree with TRBD1. The CDR3 is 13 residues long. The ends lost 3 bases at V and 4 bases at J; junction bases unmatched: 5. Per germline, CDR1 DFQATT and CDR2 SNEGSKA (reference sequence). CDR3 in amino acids: CSASRQGRETQYF. DNA for the CDR3: TGCAGTGCTAGTAGACAGGGTCGAGAGACCCAGTACTTC.

This clone was seen only once. The V gene is TRBV2, the J gene TRBJ2-3, with 7 bases identical to TRBD2. CDR1 SNHLY and CDR2 FYNNEI come from the germline V gene. V shed 3 bases and J 2 bases; nucleotides not matched to a gene: 14. The CDR3 is 18 residues long. The CDR3, as DNA: TGTGCCAGCAGTGATAGACGGTTCGAGACTAGCTTCACAGATACGCAGTATTTT. Protein: CASSDRRFETSFTDTQYF.

The rearrangement joins TRBV4-1 to TRBJ1-1; the match to TRBD1 covers 9 bases. Germline V gene lookup returns CDR1 MGHRA and CDR2 YSYEKL. J lost 1 base, V lost 4 bases, and 10 bases had no gene match. CDR3 length equals 17 residues. The CDR3 reads CASSLTGGVGWNTEAFF. The CDR3 bases are TGCGCCAGCAGCCTAACAGGGGGCGTCGGATGGAACACTGAAGCTTTCTTT.

CDR3 in amino acids: CASSRTSGGAAEDTQYF. The CDR3 DNA sequence: TGTGCCAGCAGCCGGACTAGCGGGGGGGCGGCGGAAGATACGCAGTATTTT. This rearrangement joins TRBV9 to TRBJ2-3; 15 bases line up with TRBD2. Losses at the gene ends were 4 bases for V and 5 bases for J; bases not matched to a gene: 8. The CDR3 sequence is 17 residues long. From germline, CDR1 is SGDLS and CDR2 YYNGEE.

The V and J genes are TRBV25-1 and TRBJ1-1, with D possibly matching TRBD1 (5 bases). CDR3 length: 13 residues. Germline V lookup: CDR1 MGHDK, CDR2 SYGVNS. The V end was cut by 5 bases, the J end by 6 bases, with 13 bases between. As DNA, the CDR3 is TGTGCCAGCAGTTTCCCAGGGCACCCTGAAGCTTTCTTT. It yields the protein CASSFPGHPEAFF.

This clone was seen once. The chain couples TRBV27 to TRBJ1-2; D gene ambiguous. V was cut by 3 bases and J by 5 bases, with 10 bases left in between. Germline V gene sequence: CDR1 MNHEY, CDR2 SMNVEV (reference sequence). This CDR3 region has 13 residues. The CDR3 coding sequence is TGTGCCAGCAGTTTGGGTCGGGGATATGGCTACACCTTC. The encoded protein is CASSLGRGYGYTF.

This chain connects TRBV19 to TRBJ1-3; possibly TRBD1 for D (5 bases). Trimming pared 6 bases from V and 2 bases from J, leaving 11 bases between. The CDR3 runs to 14 residues. Germline V gene data show CDR1 as LNHDA and CDR2 as SQIVND (reference sequence). CDR3 loop: CASRRAGPGNTIYF. CDR3 in DNA: TGTGCCAGTAGGCGCGCAGGGCCTGGAAACACCATATATTTT.

The rearrangement joins TRBV7-9 to TRBJ1-1; a weak D match, TRBD1 (5 bases). The CDR3 has 13 residues. Germline CDR1 reads SEHNR; CDR2 reads FQNEAQ (reference sequence). Trimming removed 0 bases from V and 6 bases from J, with 8 bases in between. The CDR3 DNA reads as TGTGCCAGCAGCTTAGCCTTACAGGCTGAAGCTTTCTTT. This encodes CASSLALQAEAFF.

The chain employs TRBV6-2 or TRBV6-3 and TRBJ1-5; TRBD1 matches 10 bases. After removal of 2 bases from V and 7 bases from J, the junction contained 2 bases not matched to a gene. The CDR3 loop spans 14 amino acids. Looked up from germline, CDR1 is MNHEY and CDR2 is SVGEGT. The CDR3 here is CASSYGQGGQPQHF. CDR3 bases: TGTGCCAGCAGTTACGGACAGGGGGGCCAGCCCCAGCATTTT.

V gene TRBV5-4 combines with J gene TRBJ1-5, with 7 nucleotides matching TRBD1. The V and J ends lost 0 bases and 0 bases, in that order; junction bases with no gene match: 9. The CDR3 runs to 18 residues. Per the germline V gene, CDR1 is SGHNT and CDR2 is YYREEE (reference sequence). The CDR3 protein is CASSLGGHRGYSNQPQHF. The DNA of the CDR3 is TGTGCCAGCAGCTTGGGGGGGCACAGGGGATATAGCAATCAGCCCCAGCATTTT.

This rearrangement joins TRBV18 to TRBJ2-7; TRBD2 matches at 10 bases. The V gene end was trimmed by 3 bases and the J gene end by 2 bases; junction bases not matched to a gene: 4. Germline CDR1 KGHSH, CDR2 LQKENI. The CDR3 extends over 15 amino acids. CDR3 amino acids: CASSPWLAGAYEQYF. In DNA form, the CDR3 reads TGTGCCAGCTCACCTTGGCTAGCGGGGGCCTACGAGCAGTACTTC.

As regards this clone: One junction end disagrees with the germline gene, perhaps due to a read error. The rearrangement links TRBV7-2 to TRBJ1-3; D gene unclear. The CDR3 covers 12 residues. Germline V gene lookup returns CDR1 SGHTA and CDR2 FQGNSA. The chain's CDR3 is CASSLDRKTIYF. DNA of the CDR3: TGTGCCAGCAGCTTAGACAGAAAGACCATATATTTT.

The chain uses TRBV9 and TRBJ1-2; D possibly corresponds to TRBD1 (5 bases). The germline V gene has CDR1 SGDLS and CDR2 YYNGEE. CDR3 length equals 16 residues. V lost 0 bases, J lost 1 base, and 13 bases lay in between. CDR3 amino acids: CASSVAAGRDNYGYTF. The DNA for the CDR3 is TGTGCCAGCAGCGTAGCGGCAGGGAGGGATAACTATGGCTACACCTTC.

The chain is built from TRBV28 and TRBJ1-1; D uncertain. Trimming pared 8 bases from V and 0 bases from J, leaving 7 bases between. The CDR3 has 12 residues. Germline-derived CDR1 and CDR2 are MDHEN and SYDVKM. The chain's CDR3 is CASLRLNTEAFF. The CDR3 DNA is TGTGCCAGCCTTCGGTTGAACACTGAAGCTTTCTTT.

The chain combines TRBV13 with TRBJ1-6; D remains unclear. Trimming cost V 5 bases and J 5 bases, with 7 bases left between them. Germline CDR1 PRHDT, CDR2 FYEKMQ (reference sequence). The CDR3 contains 13 residues. The CDR3 protein is CASSLSDNSPLHF. CDR3 bases: TGTGCCAGCAGCCTCAGTGATAATTCACCCCTCCACTTT.

This clone was observed once. This chain links TRBV6-5 with TRBJ1-4; D is perhaps TRBD1 (6 bases). The ends were cut back, 5 bases at V and 7 bases at J, with 17 bases in the middle. CDR1 and CDR2 from the germline V gene are MNHEY and SVGAGI. The CDR3 is made up of 15 amino acids. Here the CDR3 DNA reads TGTGCCAGCAGTCAGCAGGGGCTTCGGGCTGAAAAACTGTTTTTT. Protein product: CASSQQGLRAEKLFF.

The chain carries TRBV24-1 and TRBJ2-3, with TRBD1 identical over 8 bases. This CDR3 has 20 amino acids. V shed 3 bases, J shed 0 bases, and the junction held 16 bases outside the gene matches. Germline assignment: CDR1 KGHDR and CDR2 SFDVKD. For the CDR3, the DNA is TGTGCCACCAGTGATGTTACCGGACAGGGAATCTTGCTTAGCACAGATACGCAGTATTTT. Amino acid sequence: CATSDVTGQGILLSTDTQYF.

The chain carries TRBV30 and TRBJ1-6; unclear D gene. The germline V and J ends were trimmed by 4 bases and 0 bases, with 13 bases remaining between them. In germline, CDR1 is GTSNPN, CDR2 SVGIG (reference sequence). This CDR3 is 16 amino acids long. The CDR3: CAWTLSGSSYNSPLHF. The CDR3 nucleotides read TGTGCCTGGACCTTGTCAGGTAGCTCCTATAATTCACCCCTCCACTTT.

The chain couples TRBV19 to TRBJ2-3; TRBD2 matches at 10 bases. Losses at the gene ends were 4 bases for V and 3 bases for J; bases not matched to a gene: 7. The CDR3 has 16 amino acids. Germline V gene data show CDR1 as LNHDA and CDR2 as SQIVND (reference sequence). The DNA for the CDR3 is TGTGCCAGTAGTACCCTAGCGGGAGAAGCGACAGATACGCAGTATTTT. It yields the protein CASSTLAGEATDTQYF. The full variable domain, with the rest looked up from reference TRBV19 and TRBJ2-3, is DGGITQSPKYLFRKEGQNVTLSCEQNLNHDAMYWYRQDPGQGLRLIYYSQIVNDFQKGDIAEGYSVSREKKESFPLTVTSAQKNPTAFYLCASSTLAGEATDTQYFGPGTRLTVL.

The chain is built from TRBV21-1 and TRBJ1-5; the D segment call TRBD1 is taken from the table without a DNA check. TRBV21-1 is recorded as a pseudogene. The CDR3 loop spans 14 amino acids. DNA for the CDR3: TGTGCCAGCACTACAAGGACAGGGGATCAGCCCCAGCATTTT. Protein: CASTTRTGDQPQHF.